This TCR beta chain derives from a study of blood T cell repertoires in COVID-19. On the study more broadly: The origin of the acute and convalescent COVID-19 samples was the United States, Italy and Spain. PBMCs, B-cell-depleted T cells, or T cells were the source of the cDNA or gDNA that made up the material.

Trimming at V came to 8 bases and at J to 4 bases, leaving 6 bases not matched to a gene. There are 15 residues in the CDR3. Germline CDR1 is KGHSH and CDR2 is LQKENI. Sequencing used immunoSEQ multiplex PCR; TCRdb keeps in-frame clones, though not all of them. The table records some 120,000 clones, roughly 79% of them present only once. The sequenced material came from peripheral blood. The TCR was taken from a man aged 70-80 years with active or convalescent COVID-19. The V gene is TRBV18, the J gene TRBJ2-2; TRBD1 aligns across 11 bases. CDR3 coding DNA: TGTGCCAGCACTTCCGGGACAGGGGGCACCGGGGAGCTGTTTTTT. Translating gives CASTSGTGGTGELFF.